These 3 T cell receptor beta chains share one sample of origin, sequenced in a study of cytomegalovirus exposure and HLA in healthy donors. The PCR contained 60 Vbeta and 13 Jbeta primers. Produced via immunoSEQ multiplex PCR; TCRdb's table is partial and in-frame only. The sample gives 110,000 or so clones, over 55% of which show up once; roughly 8.3% is in the top ten. Specimen: PBMCs. The receptors come from a young man in good health and CMV-seropositive.

This clone appeared a few times. V and J are TRBV18 and TRBJ1-1; 7 bases agree with TRBD1. The CDR3 contains 14 residues. Germline V gene lookup returns CDR1 KGHSH and CDR2 LQKENI. J was trimmed by 1 base and V by 4 bases; bases with no gene match: 3. CDR3 region: CASSQQGTNTEAFF. The CDR3 DNA follows: TGTGCCAGCTCACAACAGGGGACGAACACTGAAGCTTTCTTT.

This clone was counted between two and nine times. CDR3 in amino acids: CASSSRWGVNTEAFF. CDR3 DNA sequence: TGTGCCAGCAGCTCCCGCTGGGGAGTGAACACTGAAGCTTTCTTT. The chain uses TRBV7-9 and TRBJ1-1; D ambiguous. The CDR3 covers 15 residues. From germline, CDR1 is SEHNR and CDR2 FQNEAQ (reference sequence). V was trimmed by 4 bases and J by 0 bases, leaving 12 bases between them.

The chain links TRBV7-9 to TRBJ2-7; perhaps TRBD2 as D (6 bases). CDR3 size: 12 residues. V was shortened by 4 bases and J by 7 bases, with 11 bases between the two germline ends. In germline, CDR1 is SEHNR, CDR2 FQNEAQ (reference sequence). CDR3 amino acids: CASSSGTREQYV. In DNA form, the CDR3 reads TGTGCCAGCAGCTCAGGGACTCGGGAGCAGTACGTC.